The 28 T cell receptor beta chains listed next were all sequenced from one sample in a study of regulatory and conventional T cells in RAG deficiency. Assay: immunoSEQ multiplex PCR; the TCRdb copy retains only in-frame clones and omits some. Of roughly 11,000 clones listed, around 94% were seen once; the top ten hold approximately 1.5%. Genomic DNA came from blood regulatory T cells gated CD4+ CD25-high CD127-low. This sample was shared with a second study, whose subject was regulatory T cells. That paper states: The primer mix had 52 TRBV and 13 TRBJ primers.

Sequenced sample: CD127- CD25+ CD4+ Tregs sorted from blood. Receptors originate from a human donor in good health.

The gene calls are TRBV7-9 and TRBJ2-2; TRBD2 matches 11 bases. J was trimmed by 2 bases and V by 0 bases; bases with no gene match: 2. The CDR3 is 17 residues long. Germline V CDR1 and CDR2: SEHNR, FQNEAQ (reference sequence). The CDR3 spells CASSLAGLAVNTGELFF. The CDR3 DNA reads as TGTGCCAGCAGCTTAGCGGGACTAGCGGTCAACACCGGGGAGCTGTTTTTT.

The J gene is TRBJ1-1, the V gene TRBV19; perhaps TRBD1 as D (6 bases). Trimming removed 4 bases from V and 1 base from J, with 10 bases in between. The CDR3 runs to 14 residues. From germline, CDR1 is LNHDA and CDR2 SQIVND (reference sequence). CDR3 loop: CASSRMGANTEAFF. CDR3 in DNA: TGTGCCAGTAGTAGGATGGGGGCGAACACTGAAGCTTTCTTT. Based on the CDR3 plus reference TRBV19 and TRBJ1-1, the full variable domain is DGGITQSPKYLFRKEGQNVTLSCEQNLNHDAMYWYRQDPGQGLRLIYYSQIVNDFQKGDIAEGYSVSREKKESFPLTVTSAQKNPTAFYLCASSRMGANTEAFFGQGTRLTVV.

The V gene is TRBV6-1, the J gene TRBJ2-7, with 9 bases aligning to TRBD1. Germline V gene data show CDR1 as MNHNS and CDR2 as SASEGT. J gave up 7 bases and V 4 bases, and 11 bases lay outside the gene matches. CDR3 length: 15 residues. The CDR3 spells CASSGRGTGMGEQYF. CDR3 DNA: TGTGCCAGCAGTGGCCGTGGGACAGGGATGGGGGAGCAGTACTTC.

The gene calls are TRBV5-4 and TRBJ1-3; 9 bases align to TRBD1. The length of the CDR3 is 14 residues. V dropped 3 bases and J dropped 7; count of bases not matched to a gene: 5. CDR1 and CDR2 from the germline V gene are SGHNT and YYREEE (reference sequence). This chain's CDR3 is CASSSGTGLNTIYF. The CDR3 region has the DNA TGTGCCAGCAGCTCCGGGACAGGGCTGAACACCATATATTTT.

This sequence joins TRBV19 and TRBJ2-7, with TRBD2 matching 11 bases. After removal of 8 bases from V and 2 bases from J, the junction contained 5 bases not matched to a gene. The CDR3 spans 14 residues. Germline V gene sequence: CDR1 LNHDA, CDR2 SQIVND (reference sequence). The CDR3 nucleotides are TGTGCCAGTCTAGCGGGGGGCCCTCCCTACGAGCAGTACTTC. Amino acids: CASLAGGPPYEQYF.

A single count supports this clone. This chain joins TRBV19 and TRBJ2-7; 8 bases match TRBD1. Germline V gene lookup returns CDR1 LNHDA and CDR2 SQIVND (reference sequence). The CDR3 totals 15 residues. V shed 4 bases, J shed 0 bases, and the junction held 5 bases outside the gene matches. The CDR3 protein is CASSTGQDNSYEQYF. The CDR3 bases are TGTGCCAGTAGTACGGGACAGGATAACTCCTACGAGCAGTACTTC. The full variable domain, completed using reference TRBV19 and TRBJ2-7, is DGGITQSPKYLFRKEGQNVTLSCEQNLNHDAMYWYRQDPGQGLRLIYYSQIVNDFQKGDIAEGYSVSREKKESFPLTVTSAQKNPTAFYLCASSTGQDNSYEQYFGPGTRLTVT.

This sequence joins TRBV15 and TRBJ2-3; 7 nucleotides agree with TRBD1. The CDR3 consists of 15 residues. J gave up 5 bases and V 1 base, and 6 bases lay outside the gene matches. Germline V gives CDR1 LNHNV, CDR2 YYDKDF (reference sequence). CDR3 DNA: TGTGCCACCAGCAGAGGAGGGGGCGTAAGAGATACGCAGTATTTT. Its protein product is CATSRGGGVRDTQYF.

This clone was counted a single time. CDR3 bases: TGCGCCAGCAGCCGTTCCGGGGTCCCCATGGGGGAGCTGTTTTTT. Protein product: CASSRSGVPMGELFF. The chain has TRBV5-1 and TRBJ2-2; a possible D gene is TRBD2 (5 bases). Germline lookup yields CDR1 SGHRS and CDR2 YFSETQ. V gave up 4 bases and J gave up 8 bases, with 18 bases separating them. This CDR3 has 15 residues.

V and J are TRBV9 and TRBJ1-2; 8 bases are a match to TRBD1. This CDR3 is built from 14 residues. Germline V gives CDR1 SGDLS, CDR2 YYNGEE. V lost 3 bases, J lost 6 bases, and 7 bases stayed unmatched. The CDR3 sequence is CASSGQGSGNGYTF. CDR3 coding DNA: TGTGCCAGCAGCGGACAGGGGAGTGGGAATGGCTACACCTTC.

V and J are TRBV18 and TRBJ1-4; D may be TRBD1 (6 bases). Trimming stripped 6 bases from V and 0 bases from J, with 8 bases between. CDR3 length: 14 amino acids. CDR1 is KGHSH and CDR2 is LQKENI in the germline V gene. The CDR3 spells CASSRTATNEKLFF. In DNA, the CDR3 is TGTGCCAGCTCCCGGACAGCAACTAATGAAAAACTGTTTTTT.

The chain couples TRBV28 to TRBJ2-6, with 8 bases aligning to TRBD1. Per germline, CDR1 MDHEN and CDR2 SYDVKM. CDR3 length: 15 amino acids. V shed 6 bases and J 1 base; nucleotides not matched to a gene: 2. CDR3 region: CASRTGGSGANVLTF. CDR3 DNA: TGTGCCAGCAGAACAGGGGGGTCTGGGGCCAACGTCCTGACTTTC. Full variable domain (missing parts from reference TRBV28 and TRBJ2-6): DVKVTQSSRYLVKRTGEKVFLECVQDMDHENMFWYRQDPGLGLRLIYFSYDVKMKEKGDIPEGYSVSREKKERFSLILESASTNQTSMYLCASRTGGSGANVLTFGAGSRLTVL.

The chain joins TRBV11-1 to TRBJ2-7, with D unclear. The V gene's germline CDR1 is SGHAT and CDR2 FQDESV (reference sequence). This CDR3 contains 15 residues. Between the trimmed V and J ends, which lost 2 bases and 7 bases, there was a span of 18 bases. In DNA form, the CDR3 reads TGTGCCAGCAGCTTACTAGTTGTAAGTAATTCGGAGCAGTACTTC. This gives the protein CASSLLVVSNSEQYF.

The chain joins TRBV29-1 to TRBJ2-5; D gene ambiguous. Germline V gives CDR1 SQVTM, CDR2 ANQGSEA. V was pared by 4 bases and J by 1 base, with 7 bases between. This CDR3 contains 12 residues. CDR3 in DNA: TGCAGCGTTGTAGTGAGCCAAGAGACCCAGTACTTC. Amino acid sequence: CSVVVSQETQYF. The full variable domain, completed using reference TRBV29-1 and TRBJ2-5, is SAVISQKPSRDICQRGTSLTIQCQVDSQVTMMFWYRQQPGQSLTLIATANQGSEATYESGFVIDKFPISRPNLTFSTLTVSNMSPEDSSIYLCSVVVSQETQYFGPGTRLLVL.

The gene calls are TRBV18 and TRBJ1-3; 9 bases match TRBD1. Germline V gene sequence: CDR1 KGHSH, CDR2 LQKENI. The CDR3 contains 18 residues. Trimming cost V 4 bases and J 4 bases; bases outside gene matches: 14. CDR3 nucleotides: TGTGCCAGCTCACGGGACAGGGCTGGTGGGGTCTCCGGAAACACCATATATTTT. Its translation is CASSRDRAGGVSGNTIYF.

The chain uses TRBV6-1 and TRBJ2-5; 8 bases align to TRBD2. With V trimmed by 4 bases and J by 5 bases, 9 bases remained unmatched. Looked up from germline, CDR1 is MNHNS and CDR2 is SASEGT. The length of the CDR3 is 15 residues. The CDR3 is CASSALRGGRETQYF. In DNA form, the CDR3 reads TGTGCCAGCAGTGCCCTCCGGGGGGGCCGGGAGACCCAGTACTTC.

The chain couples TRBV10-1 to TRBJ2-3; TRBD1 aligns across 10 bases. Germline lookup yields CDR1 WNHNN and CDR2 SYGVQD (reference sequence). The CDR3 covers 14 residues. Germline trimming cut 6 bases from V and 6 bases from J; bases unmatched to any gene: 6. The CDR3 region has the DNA TGCGCCAGCAGCTCCGGGACAGGGGCGGATACGCAGTATTTT. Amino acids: CASSSGTGADTQYF.

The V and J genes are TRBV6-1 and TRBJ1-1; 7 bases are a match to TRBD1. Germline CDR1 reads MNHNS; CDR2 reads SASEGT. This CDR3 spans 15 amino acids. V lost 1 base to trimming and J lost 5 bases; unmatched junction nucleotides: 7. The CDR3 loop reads CASSEGRTGGTEAFF. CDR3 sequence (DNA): TGTGCCAGCAGTGAAGGAAGGACAGGCGGGACTGAAGCTTTCTTT.

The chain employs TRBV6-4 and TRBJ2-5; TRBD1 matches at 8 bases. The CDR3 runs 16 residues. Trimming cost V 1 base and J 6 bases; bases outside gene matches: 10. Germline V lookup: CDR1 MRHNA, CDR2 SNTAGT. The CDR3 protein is CASSDYRQGAMKTQYF. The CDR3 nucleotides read TGTGCCAGCAGTGACTATCGGCAGGGGGCAATGAAGACCCAGTACTTC.

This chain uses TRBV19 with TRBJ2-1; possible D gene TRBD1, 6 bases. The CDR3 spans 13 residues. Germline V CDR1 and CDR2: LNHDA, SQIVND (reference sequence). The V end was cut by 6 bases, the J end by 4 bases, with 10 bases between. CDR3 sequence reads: CASRGRGYNEQFF. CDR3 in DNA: TGTGCCAGTAGGGGCAGGGGATACAATGAGCAGTTCTTC.

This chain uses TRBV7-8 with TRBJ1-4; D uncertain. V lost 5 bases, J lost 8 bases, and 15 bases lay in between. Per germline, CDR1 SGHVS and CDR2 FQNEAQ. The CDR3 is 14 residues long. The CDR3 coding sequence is TGTGCCAGCAGCCACACAAGGCGAGGGGAAAAACTGTTTTTT. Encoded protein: CASSHTRRGEKLFF. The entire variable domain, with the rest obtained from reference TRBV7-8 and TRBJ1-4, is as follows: GAGVSQSPRYKVAKRGQDVALRCDPISGHVSLFWYQQALGQGPEFLTYFQNEAQLDKSGLPSDRFFAERPEGSVSTLKIQRTQQEDSAVYLCASSHTRRGEKLFFGSGTQLSVL.

CDR3 amino acids: CASSARLLTSGGSTDTQYF. The CDR3 DNA reads as TGTGCCAGCAGCGCCCGACTCCTGACTAGCGGGGGATCCACAGATACGCAGTATTTT. V usage is TRBV7-9 and J usage is TRBJ2-3, with TRBD2 identical over 12 bases. The V gene's germline CDR1 is SEHNR and CDR2 FQNEAQ (reference sequence). With V trimmed by 5 bases and J by 2 bases, 14 bases remained unmatched. The CDR3 has 19 residues.

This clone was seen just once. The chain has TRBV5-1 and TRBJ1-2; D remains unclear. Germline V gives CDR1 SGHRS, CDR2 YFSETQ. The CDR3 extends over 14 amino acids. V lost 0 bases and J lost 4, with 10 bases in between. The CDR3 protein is CASSLDRQFYGYTF. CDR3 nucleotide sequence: TGCGCCAGCAGCTTGGACAGACAATTCTATGGCTACACCTTC. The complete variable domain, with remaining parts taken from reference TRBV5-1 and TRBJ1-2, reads KAGVTQTPRYLIKTRGQQVTLSCSPISGHRSVSWYQQTPGQGLQFLFEYFSETQRNKGNFPGRFSGRQFSNSRSEMNVSTLELGDSALYLCASSLDRQFYGYTFGSGTRLTVV.

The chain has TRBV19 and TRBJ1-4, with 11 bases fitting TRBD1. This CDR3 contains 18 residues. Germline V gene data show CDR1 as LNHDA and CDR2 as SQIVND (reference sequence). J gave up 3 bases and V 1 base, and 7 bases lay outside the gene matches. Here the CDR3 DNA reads TGTGCCAGTAGTATAGGATTGGACAGGGGGCGAGCTAATGAAAAACTGTTTTTT. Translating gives CASSIGLDRGRANEKLFF.

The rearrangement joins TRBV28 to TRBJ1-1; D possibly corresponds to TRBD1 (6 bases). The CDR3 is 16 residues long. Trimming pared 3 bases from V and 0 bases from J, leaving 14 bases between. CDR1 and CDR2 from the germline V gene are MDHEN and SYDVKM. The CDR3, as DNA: TGTGCCAGCAGTTTCCATGGACAGAGCCTGAACACTGAAGCTTTCTTT. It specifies CASSFHGQSLNTEAFF.

The CDR3 sequence is CASSYRLNTEAFF. CDR3 nucleotides: TGTGCCAGCAGTTACCGTCTGAACACTGAAGCTTTCTTT. The V call is TRBV6-6, the J call TRBJ1-1, with unresolved D. The CDR3 has 13 amino acids. Per germline, CDR1 MNHNY and CDR2 SVGAGI (reference sequence). The V end was cut by 2 bases, the J end by 0 bases, with 4 bases between.

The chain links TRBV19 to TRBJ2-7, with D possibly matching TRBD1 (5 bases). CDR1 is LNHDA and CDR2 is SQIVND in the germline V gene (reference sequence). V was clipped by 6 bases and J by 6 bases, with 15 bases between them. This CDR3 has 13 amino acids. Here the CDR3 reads CASRWDPQGEQYF. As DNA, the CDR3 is TGTGCCAGTAGGTGGGATCCGCAGGGCGAGCAGTACTTC. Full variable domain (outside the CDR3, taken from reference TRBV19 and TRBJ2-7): DGGITQSPKYLFRKEGQNVTLSCEQNLNHDAMYWYRQDPGQGLRLIYYSQIVNDFQKGDIAEGYSVSREKKESFPLTVTSAQKNPTAFYLCASRWDPQGEQYFGPGTRLTVT.

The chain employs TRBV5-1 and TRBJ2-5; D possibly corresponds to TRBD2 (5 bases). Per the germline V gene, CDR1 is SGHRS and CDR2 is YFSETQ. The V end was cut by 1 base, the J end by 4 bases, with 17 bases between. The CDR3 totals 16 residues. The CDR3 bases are TGCGCCAGCAGCTTGTCGGGGAACCCAATCATAGAGACCCAGTACTTC. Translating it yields CASSLSGNPIIETQYF.

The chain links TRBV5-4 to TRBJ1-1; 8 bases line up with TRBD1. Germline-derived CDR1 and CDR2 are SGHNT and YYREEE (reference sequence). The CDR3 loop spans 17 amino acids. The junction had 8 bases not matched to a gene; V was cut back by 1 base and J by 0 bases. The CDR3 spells CASSLPRQGRMNTEAFF. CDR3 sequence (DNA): TGTGCCAGCAGCTTGCCCCGACAGGGGAGGATGAACACTGAAGCTTTCTTT.